The 22 T cell receptor beta chains in this list originate from one sample, sequenced in a study of blood T cell repertoires in COVID-19. Clones were sequenced by immunoSEQ multiplex PCR, and TCRdb holds only the in-frame ones, with some missing. The sample holds 150,000 to 200,000 clones, roughly 87% seen once. The sequenced material came from peripheral blood. These receptors originate from a woman between 65 and 79 years old with acute or convalescent COVID-19.

The chain couples TRBV5-6 to TRBJ2-5, with 9 nucleotides matching TRBD1. J was trimmed by 5 bases and V by 0 bases; bases with no gene match: 2. In germline, CDR1 is SGHDT, CDR2 YYEEEE. The CDR3 has 14 residues. The CDR3 protein is CASSLETGGETQYF. The CDR3 DNA reads TGTGCCAGCAGCTTGGAGACAGGGGGTGAGACCCAGTACTTC.

The V and J genes are TRBV11-3 and TRBJ2-3, with TRBD2 as a possible D gene (5 bases). CDR1 and CDR2 (germline): SGHNT, YENEEA. The V and J ends lost 5 bases and 3 bases respectively, with 12 bases between them. This CDR3 has 14 amino acids. Here the CDR3 reads CASSTGLSTDTQYF. CDR3 in DNA: TGTGCCAGCAGCACCGGACTCTCTACAGATACGCAGTATTTT.

This rearrangement joins TRBV7-9 to TRBJ1-5; D possibly corresponds to TRBD1 (6 bases). This CDR3 has 14 amino acids. Deletions cut 1 base from V and 5 bases from J, with 9 bases between. Germline V gene sequence: CDR1 SEHNR, CDR2 FQNEAQ (reference sequence). This CDR3 is CASSLDRADQPQHF. The DNA for the CDR3 is TGTGCCAGCAGCTTAGACAGGGCTGATCAGCCCCAGCATTTT.

The V gene is TRBV7-9, the J gene TRBJ2-2, with TRBD1 as a possible D gene (5 bases). This CDR3 spans 15 amino acids. Germline V gene lookup returns CDR1 SEHNR and CDR2 FQNEAQ (reference sequence). Trimming shortened V by 1 base and J by 5 bases, and 11 bases separated the two germline ends. The CDR3 loop is CASSLVAGPTGELFF. Here the CDR3 DNA reads TGTGCCAGCAGCTTAGTCGCAGGGCCAACCGGGGAGCTGTTTTTT.

The chain carries TRBV28 and TRBJ1-1, with 8 nucleotides matching TRBD1. CDR1 MDHEN and CDR2 SYDVKM come from the germline V gene. After removal of 1 base from V and 5 bases from J, the junction contained 9 bases not matched to a gene. The CDR3 sequence is 16 residues long. The CDR3 sequence is CASSLSLTGAGTEAFF. CDR3 nucleotides: TGTGCCAGCAGTTTATCCCTGACAGGGGCAGGGACTGAAGCTTTCTTT.

For this clone: The sample holds other DNA sequences that translate to the same CDR3. The chain has TRBV18 and TRBJ2-3, with D unclear. Germline CDR1 and CDR2: KGHSH and LQKENI. Trimming took 3 bases from V and 5 from J, leaving 6 bases between them. This CDR3 has 12 residues. The CDR3: CASSPSGDTQYF. The CDR3 bases are TGTGCCAGCTCACCGTCCGGAGATACGCAGTATTTT.

The V call is TRBV28, the J call TRBJ2-3, with 12 bases identical to TRBD2. The germline gives CDR1 MDHEN, CDR2 SYDVKM. J lost 1 base, V lost 4 bases, and 9 bases had no gene match. The CDR3 contains 18 residues. CDR3 coding DNA: TGTGCCAGCAGTTCGACTAGCGGGGGAAGTATTGGCACAGATACGCAGTATTTT. It yields the protein CASSSTSGGSIGTDTQYF.

The rearrangement joins TRBV6-5 to TRBJ1-5; possible D gene TRBD1, 5 bases. The CDR3 consists of 15 residues. CDR1 is MNHEY, CDR2 SVGAGI, per germline. V gave up 8 bases and J gave up 3 bases, with 17 bases separating them. The CDR3 DNA reads TGTGCCAGCGGGGGGTCTAGGACGGCCAATCAGCCCCAGCATTTT. It codes for CASGGSRTANQPQHF.

This chain joins TRBV7-8 and TRBJ1-2; 11 nucleotides agree with TRBD1. This CDR3 comprises 15 residues. V lost 5 bases and J lost 8; bases outside the gene matches: 10. CDR1 and CDR2 from the germline V gene are SGHVS and FQNEAQ. The CDR3 nucleotides read TGTGCCAGCAGCCAAGGGACAGGGGGGAGTAAGGGCTACACCTTC. This sequence encodes CASSQGTGGSKGYTF.

The rearrangement joins TRBV10-3 to TRBJ1-1, with TRBD1 as a possible D gene (5 bases). Trimming shortened V by 0 bases and J by 6 bases, and 11 bases separated the two germline ends. The CDR3 loop spans 14 amino acids. Germline CDR1 reads ENHRY; CDR2 reads SYGVKD. The CDR3 here is CAISESMMTAEAFF. CDR3 nucleotides: TGTGCCATCAGTGAGTCGATGATGACAGCTGAAGCTTTCTTT.

This sequence joins TRBV12-5 and TRBJ1-1; possibly TRBD1 for D (6 bases). Germline V CDR1 and CDR2: LGHNT, FRNRAP. This CDR3 comprises 16 residues. V was cut by 6 bases and J by 0 bases, with 17 bases left in between. This CDR3 is CASGLTWGPMNTEAFF. DNA for the CDR3: TGTGCTAGTGGCCTTACCTGGGGGCCCATGAACACTGAAGCTTTCTTT.

The genes are TRBV29-1 and TRBJ1-2; TRBD1 aligns across 7 bases. The CDR3 spans 13 residues. Germline V gene sequence: CDR1 SQVTM, CDR2 ANQGSEA. Written as DNA, the CDR3 is TGCAACCGACAGGGTGGGATCTCGTATGGCTACACCTTC. Protein sequence: CNRQGGISYGYTF. The full variable domain, in which reference TRBV29-1 and TRBJ1-2 provide the parts outside the CDR3, is SAVISQKPSRDICQRGTSLTIQCQVDSQVTMMFWYRQQPGQSLTLIATANQGSEATYESGFVIDKFPISRPNLTFSTLTVSNMSPEDSSIYLCNRQGGISYGYTFGSGTRLTVV.

This sequence joins TRBV2 and TRBJ2-3, with D possibly TRBD2 on 6 matching bases. The CDR3 is 15 amino acids. Germline assignment: CDR1 SNHLY and CDR2 FYNNEI. V lost 6 bases to trimming and J lost 0 bases, with 13 bases between them. CDR3 coding DNA: TGTGCCAGCAGCCAGGGACTTTCTAGCACAGATACGCAGTATTTT. It encodes CASSQGLSSTDTQYF.

The V and J genes are TRBV5-4 and TRBJ2-2; tentative D call: TRBD2 (6 bases). Germline V gene lookup returns CDR1 SGHNT and CDR2 YYREEE (reference sequence). The V and J ends lost 2 bases and 5 bases respectively, with 13 bases between them. The CDR3 extends over 15 amino acids. The CDR3 DNA reads TGTGCCAGCAGCTTTGTGGGGGGTGCGACCGGGGAGCTGTTTTTT. This sequence encodes CASSFVGGATGELFF.

This chain connects TRBV27 to TRBJ1-1; 11 nucleotides match TRBD1. This CDR3 spans 15 amino acids. Per germline, CDR1 MNHEY and CDR2 SMNVEV (reference sequence). V lost 5 bases, J lost 11 bases, and 13 bases stayed unmatched. CDR3 bases: TGTGCCAGCAGTCCCCGGGACAGGGGGATTGTTAAGGCTTTCTTT. Protein product: CASSPRDRGIVKAFF.

The chain carries TRBV30 and TRBJ2-2; D is possibly TRBD2 (5 bases). Trimming took 0 bases from V and 5 from J, leaving 13 bases between them. Germline V gives CDR1 GTSNPN, CDR2 SVGIG (reference sequence). The CDR3 totals 15 residues. The CDR3 reads CAWSVGLAATGELFF. The CDR3, as DNA: TGTGCCTGGAGTGTCGGGCTAGCCGCGACCGGGGAGCTGTTTTTT.

The rearrangement links TRBV5-1 to TRBJ2-3, with TRBD2 matching over 7 bases. The CDR3 extends over 14 amino acids. After removal of 6 bases from V and 4 bases from J, the junction contained 8 bases not matched to a gene. In germline, CDR1 is SGHRS, CDR2 YFSETQ. CDR3 sequence: CASTQSRGADTQYF. The CDR3 region has the DNA TGCGCCAGCACCCAATCTCGGGGGGCAGATACGCAGTATTTT.

The chain is built from TRBV11-2 and TRBJ2-2; 7 bases align to TRBD1. The ends lost 0 bases at V and 6 bases at J; junction bases unmatched: 1. The CDR3 covers 14 residues. The germline V gene encodes CDR1 SGHAT and CDR2 FQNNGV. The CDR3 coding sequence is TGTGCCAGCAGCTTAGACAGGGGGTCCGGGGAGCTGTTTTTT. Residues: CASSLDRGSGELFF.

The chain is built from TRBV6-6 and TRBJ2-7; 8 bases match TRBD1. Germline V gene data show CDR1 as MNHNY and CDR2 as SVGAGI (reference sequence). The CDR3 totals 13 residues. Trimming removed 10 bases from V and 6 bases from J; junction bases left unmatched: 11. CDR3 nucleotides: TGTGCCACTTCTTTAGGACAGGGTGGCGAGCAGTACTTC. Amino acid sequence: CATSLGQGGEQYF.

V and J are TRBV3-1 (or the pseudogene TRBV3-2) and TRBJ1-5, with D uncertain. The CDR3 is made up of 18 amino acids. From germline, CDR1 is LGHDT and CDR2 YNNKEL (reference sequence). The ends were cut back, 4 bases at V and 2 bases at J, with 21 bases in the middle. CDR3 coding DNA: TGTGCCAGCAGCCGAGATGAATCGGGGATTCGTCGCAATCAGCCCCAGCATTTT. It codes for CASSRDESGIRRNQPQHF.

This clone was observed once. The V and J genes are TRBV30 and TRBJ2-3, with 10 positions matching TRBD2. Germline CDR1 GTSNPN, CDR2 SVGIG (reference sequence). The CDR3 length is 15 residues. Germline trimming cut 3 bases from V and 1 base from J; bases unmatched to any gene: 4. The CDR3 DNA reads as TGTGCCTGGAGGGGTAGCGGGGGGCGCACAGATACGCAGTATTTT. As protein: CAWRGSGGRTDTQYF.

The V call is TRBV5-8, the J call TRBJ1-2, with D perhaps TRBD1 (6 bases). Germline V gene sequence: CDR1 SGHTS, CDR2 YDEGEE. V shed 4 bases and J shed 4 bases, with 11 bases lying between them. The CDR3 is 13 amino acids. The CDR3 nucleotides read TGTGCCAGCAGCAGCCGGGACACCTATGGCTACACCTTC. This translates into CASSSRDTYGYTF.